This TCR beta chain was sequenced in a study of blood T cell repertoires in COVID-19. For the study at large: Samples representing acute and convalescent COVID-19 were sourced from the United States, Italy and Spain. Nucleic acid was either cDNA or gDNA, and it came from T cells, B-cell-depleted T cells, or PBMCs.

V dropped 1 base and J dropped 2 bases, with 9 bases sitting between them. The CDR3 is 16 amino acids. CDR1 is MNHEY, CDR2 SVGAGI, per germline. In the original processing: Reference gene primer amplification gave nucleated cell count estimates. Here immunoSEQ multiplex PCR was the method, and the copy in TCRdb shows in-frame clones only, minus some. V and J calls and clone size are given by that table; D and trimming were obtained from the DNA. The table records around 18,000 clones, 75% to 85% of them present only once. J is TRBJ1-6 and V is TRBV6-5; a possible D gene is TRBD1 (5 bases). The sequenced material came from peripheral blood. The sequence was obtained from a man older than 75 with acute or convalescent COVID-19. The CDR3 DNA follows: TGTGCCAGCAGTTACTGGGCGGGGGCCTATAATTCACCCCTCCACTTT. Translating gives CASSYWAGAYNSPLHF.